This TCR beta chain was captured by sequencing in a study of blood T cells in healthy people across ages. The draw of peripheral blood yielded about 10 milliliters from each donor. A minimum of 5 micrograms of total RNA was extracted per sample. Primed by a sample-barcoded 5' primer and a J-beta primer mix, a second PCR proceeded for about 7 to 12 cycles. The study obtained at least 3 million CDR3-containing paired-end reads from every sample. TCRdb called the 5' RACE reads again in MiXCR, with one record for every CDR3 protein. The sample contains about 780,000 distinct CDR3 sequences, 60% to 80% of which appear only once. The study's findings and limits: Naive CD4+ cell counts and diversity both ran higher in long-lived than in aged donors.

V lost 7 bases and J 5 bases, leaving 15 bases between the germline ends. The CDR3 spans 14 residues. Germline V lookup: CDR1 SEHNR, CDR2 FQNEAQ (reference sequence). Notes on this clonotype: The antigen is not known.

The specimen was blood. The source of this sequence is a man aged 25-45 years in good health. J is TRBJ2-1 and V is TRBV7-9, with D perhaps matching TRBD2 (5 bases). The CDR3 DNA is TGTGCCAGCATGGTGGTAGGGAGCGACAATGAGCAGTTCTTC. It specifies CASMVVGSDNEQFF. The variable domain in full, completed from reference TRBV7-9 and TRBJ2-1, reads DTGVSQNPRHKITKRGQNVTFRCDPISEHNRLYWYRQTLGQGPEFLTYFQNEAQLEKSRLLSDRFSAERPKGSFSTLEIQRTEQGDSAMYLCASMVVGSDNEQFFGPGTRLTVL.